The source of this T cell receptor (beta chain) is a study of Ad26.COV2.S vaccination and SARS-CoV-2 variants. Study-level background: The trial was COV1001 and the donor's arm was Ad26.COV2.S. Participants got Ad26.COV2.S intramuscularly, once or twice 56 days apart.

The junction had 6 bases not matched to a gene; V was cut back by 4 bases and J by 4 bases. CDR3 size: 15 residues. Germline V gene lookup returns CDR1 SGHDT and CDR2 YYEEEE. Treatment here: some 20 received Ad26.COV2.S at low or high dose, single or two shots; 5 received placebo; per-sample allocation not given. Samples analyzed were those drawn on day 63 after the first vaccine or placebo injection. Profiling relied on immunoSEQ multiplex PCR, and the TCRdb table lists in-frame clones only, not all of them. The table has a few hundred thousand clones, 87% seen once. The origin of this receptor is a person between 18 and 59 years old who received the Ad26.COV2.S COVID-19 vaccine or a placebo. The chain carries TRBV5-6 and TRBJ1-1, with 11 nucleotides matching TRBD1. Source: peripheral blood, taken in a trial of Ad26.COV2.S vaccine versus placebo. DNA for the CDR3: TGTGCCAGCAGCCCAAGGACAGGGGGCTTCACTGAAGCTTTCTTT. Its protein product is CASSPRTGGFTEAFF.